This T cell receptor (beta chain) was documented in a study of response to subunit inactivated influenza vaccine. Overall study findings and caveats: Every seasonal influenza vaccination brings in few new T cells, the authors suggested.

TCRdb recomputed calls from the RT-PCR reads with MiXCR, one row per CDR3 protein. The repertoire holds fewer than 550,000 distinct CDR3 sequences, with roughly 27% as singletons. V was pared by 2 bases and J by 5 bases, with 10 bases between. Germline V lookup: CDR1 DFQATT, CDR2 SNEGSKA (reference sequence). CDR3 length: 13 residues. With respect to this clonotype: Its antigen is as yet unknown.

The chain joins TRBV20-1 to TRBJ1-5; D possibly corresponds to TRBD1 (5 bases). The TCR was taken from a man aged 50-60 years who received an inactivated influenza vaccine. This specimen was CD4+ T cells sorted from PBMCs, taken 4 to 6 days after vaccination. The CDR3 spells CSARQGSHQPQHF. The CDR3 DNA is TGCAGTGCTAGACAGGGCAGTCATCAGCCCCAGCATTTT.